These 26 T cell receptor beta chains came from one sample sequenced in a study of CD8+CD57+ T cells in acquired aplastic anemia. Genomic DNA, the template, was used for profiling of the TCR beta VDJ and CDR3. MiXCR, applied by TCRdb to the reads, yields one record per CDR3 protein. The repertoire has under 350,000 distinct CDR3 sequences, about 56% of them found once; the top ten carry around 8%. The sequenced sample was sorted CD4+, CD8+, or CD8+CD57+ T cells (not recorded which) from PBMCs. The source of these receptors is a human donor with severe aplastic anemia or a healthy control (not recorded which).

V and J are TRBV20-1 and TRBJ2-1; 15 bases agree with TRBD2. After removal of 0 bases from V and 8 bases from J, the junction contained 11 bases not matched to a gene. Germline V CDR1 and CDR2: DFQATT, SNEGSKA (reference sequence). The length of the CDR3 is 18 residues. As DNA, the CDR3 is TGCAGTGCTAGAGATTTTTCGGGACTAGCGGGAGGACTCTATGAGCAGTTCTTC. Protein: CSARDFSGLAGGLYEQFF.

The chain uses TRBV20-1 and TRBJ1-1; no definite D call. The CDR3 spans 12 residues. Germline-derived CDR1 and CDR2 are DFQATT and SNEGSKA (reference sequence). Trimming stripped 0 bases from V and 4 bases from J, with 6 bases between. CDR3 amino acids: CSARDVGTEAFF. DNA for the CDR3: TGCAGTGCTAGAGACGTAGGCACTGAAGCTTTCTTT.

The CDR3 spells CSAPLFGQSWETQYF. The CDR3 DNA reads as TGCAGTGCGCCCCTCTTTGGACAATCATGGGAGACCCAGTACTTC. The J gene is TRBJ2-5, the V gene TRBV20-1, with D maybe TRBD1 (5 bases). The germline CDR1 and CDR2 sequences are DFQATT and SNEGSKA (reference sequence). The CDR3 loop spans 15 amino acids. Deletions cut 6 bases from V and 5 bases from J, with 22 bases between.

With respect to this clonotype: A much larger clone differs by one base, so this may be a read error. This chain links TRBV6-5 with TRBJ2-3; 11 nucleotides align to TRBD2. The CDR3 spans 17 residues. CDR1 is MNHEY and CDR2 is SVGAGI in the germline V gene. The V and J ends lost 0 bases and 2 bases, in that order; junction bases with no gene match: 4. Here the CDR3 reads CASSYSASGGPTDTQYF. The CDR3 DNA reads as TGTGCCAGCAGTTACTCCGCTAGCGGGGGGCCCACAGATACGCAGTATTTT.

The chain recombines TRBV7-2 with TRBJ2-3, with D perhaps TRBD1 or TRBD2 (5 bases each). V gave up 10 bases and J gave up 5 bases, with 22 bases separating them. The CDR3 covers 15 residues. Per the germline V gene, CDR1 is SGHTA and CDR2 is FQGNSA. The DNA of the CDR3 is TGTGCCACCAGTGATTGGGACGGGGCCGTAGATACGCAGTATTTT. It yields the protein CATSDWDGAVDTQYF.

At least ten counts were recorded for this clonotype. V is TRBV5-8 and J is TRBJ2-1; D gene uncertain. Germline V gene sequence: CDR1 SGHTS, CDR2 YDEGEE. V lost 0 bases, J lost 10 bases, and 20 bases lay in between. The CDR3 is 16 residues long. CDR3 region: CASSLGPGPVSEEQFF. CDR3 nucleotides: TGTGCCAGCAGCTTGGGACCGGGCCCCGTTTCGGAGGAGCAGTTCTTC.

Ten or more counts support this clonotype. The chain couples TRBV7-2 to TRBJ2-3; D ambiguous. V was pared by 3 bases and J by 1 base, with 11 bases between. Germline V gene data show CDR1 as SGHTA and CDR2 as FQGNSA. CDR3 length equals 15 residues. The CDR3 DNA reads TGTGCCAGCAGCTTCGACTGGGCGGGCACAGATACGCAGTATTTT. Translated: CASSFDWAGTDTQYF.

Ten or more counts support this clonotype. The rearrangement uses TRBV6-2 or TRBV6-3 and TRBJ2-2; 11 bases fit TRBD1. This CDR3 region has 13 residues. Looked up from germline, CDR1 is MNHEY and CDR2 is SVGEGT. Trimming removed 7 bases from V and 6 bases from J; junction bases left unmatched: 1. CDR3 bases: TGTGCCAGCAAGGGACAGGGGGCCGGGGAGCTGTTTTTT. It encodes CASKGQGAGELFF.

This chain uses TRBV10-3 with TRBJ1-5, with a weak D call TRBD1 (5 bases). This CDR3 is 14 amino acids long. The germline gives CDR1 ENHRY, CDR2 SYGVKD. The V end was cut by 3 bases, the J end by 3 bases, with 9 bases between. CDR3 amino acids: CAISEDRHNQPQHF. CDR3 bases: TGTGCCATCAGTGAAGACAGACACAATCAGCCCCAGCATTTT.

This clonotype was detected many times. This sequence joins TRBV7-8 and TRBJ2-4; 7 bases match TRBD1. Unmatched junction bases numbered 10, after V lost 5 bases and J lost 0 bases. The germline V gene has CDR1 SGHVS and CDR2 FQNEAQ. The CDR3 spans 17 residues. Written as DNA, the CDR3 is TGTGCCAGCAGCGCACCCCGGGACAGCTTAGCCAAAAACATTCAGTACTTC. Translation gives CASSAPRDSLAKNIQYF.

This rearrangement joins TRBV6-1 to TRBJ2-5; D not resolved. Trimming took off 4 bases at V and 9 bases at J, with 6 bases between the two ends. The CDR3 has 10 residues. In germline, CDR1 is MNHNS, CDR2 SASEGT. This chain's CDR3 is CASSVEPQYF. Written as DNA, the CDR3 is TGTGCCAGCAGTGTGGAGCCCCAGTACTTC.

The V call is TRBV7-6, the J call TRBJ1-6, with D tentatively TRBD1 (6 bases). CDR3 length equals 16 residues. Germline CDR1 is SGHVS and CDR2 is FNYEAQ. V was trimmed by 0 bases and J by 10 bases, leaving 16 bases between them. The CDR3 sequence is CASSLAGRGRGSPLHF. CDR3 bases: TGTGCCAGCAGCTTAGCGGGCAGGGGAAGGGGATCACCCCTCCACTTT.

The count of this clonotype is one. The V gene is TRBV11-2, the J gene TRBJ2-7; D is ambiguous. Germline V CDR1 and CDR2: SGHAT, FQNNGV. This CDR3 has 13 residues. Trimming stripped 2 bases from V and 3 bases from J, with 8 bases between. The CDR3 DNA sequence: TGTGCCAGCAGCTTAAAGGTCAGCTACGAGCAGTACTTC. Its translation: CASSLKVSYEQYF.

The sample holds many counts of this clonotype. The rearrangement uses TRBV18 and TRBJ2-7, with TRBD1 as a possible D gene (5 bases). Trimming took 1 base from V and 2 from J, leaving 9 bases between them. In germline, CDR1 is KGHSH, CDR2 LQKENI. This CDR3 has 14 residues. CDR3 DNA sequence: TGTGCCAGCTCACCACTCAGGGTGGCCTACGAGCAGTACTTC. Translated, it gives CASSPLRVAYEQYF.

The V gene is TRBV7-3, the J gene TRBJ2-5; tentatively, D is TRBD2 (6 bases). This CDR3 comprises 15 residues. The V gene's germline CDR1 is SGHTA and CDR2 FQGTGA. V lost 3 bases, J lost 1 base, and 12 bases lay in between. CDR3 nucleotides: TGTGCCAGCAGCTTTGGGCGGGGTCCCCAAGAGACCCAGTACTTC. It codes for CASSFGRGPQETQYF.

This clonotype has ten or more counts. An end of the junction differs from the germline gene, which may be a read error. V and J are TRBV7-2 and TRBJ1-2; no firm D call. This CDR3 has 13 amino acids. The germline gives CDR1 SGHTA, CDR2 FQGNSA. This CDR3 is CASSLGQSYGYTF. As DNA, the CDR3 is TGTGCCAGCAGTTTAGGGCAGTCCTATGGCTACACCTTC.

In DNA, the CDR3 is TGTGCCAGCAGTGGGCCCTGGGGTAATCAGCCCCAGCATTTT. The encoded protein is CASSGPWGNQPQHF. This sequence joins TRBV2 and TRBJ1-5; D remains ambiguous. CDR1 is SNHLY, CDR2 FYNNEI, per germline. CDR3 size: 14 residues. Between the trimmed V and J ends, which lost 4 bases and 4 bases, there was a span of 11 bases. Full variable domain (remainder filled in from reference TRBV2 and TRBJ1-5): EPEVTQTPSHQVTQMGQEVILRCVPISNHLYFYWYRQILGQKVEFLVSFYNNEISEKSEIFDDQFSVERPDGSNFTLKIRSTKLEDSAMYFCASSGPWGNQPQHFGDGTRLSIL.

CDR3 in amino acids: CASSAGPNTEAFF. CDR3 coding DNA: TGTGCCAGCAGTGCGGGCCCGAACACTGAAGCTTTCTTT. V gene TRBV12-3 or TRBV12-4 combines with J gene TRBJ1-1; D gene unclear. V lost 5 bases and J 1 base, leaving 8 bases between the germline ends. The CDR3 contains 13 residues.

The chain employs TRBV19 and TRBJ2-1; no definite D call. The CDR3 length is 13 residues. Germline CDR1 is LNHDA and CDR2 is SQIVND (reference sequence). The V end was cut by 5 bases, the J end by 8 bases, with 13 bases between. The DNA of the CDR3 is TGTGCCAGTAGTCGTGGCCAACGCTATGAGCAGTTCTTC. This translates into CASSRGQRYEQFF.

The chain carries TRBV7-9 and TRBJ2-3; 8 bases are a match to TRBD2. J gave up 4 bases and V 3 bases, and 6 bases lay outside the gene matches. Germline assignment: CDR1 SEHNR and CDR2 FQNEAQ (reference sequence). The CDR3 has 15 amino acids. CDR3 in amino acids: CASSFGAGGPDTQYF. The CDR3 bases are TGTGCCAGCAGCTTTGGCGCGGGAGGCCCAGATACGCAGTATTTT.

This clonotype has more than one count but fewer than ten. J is TRBJ1-5 and V is TRBV5-1, with a possible D match to TRBD1 (5 bases). The CDR3 contains 12 residues. Trimming shortened V by 10 bases and J by 4 bases, and 12 bases separated the two germline ends. Germline V lookup: CDR1 SGHRS, CDR2 YFSETQ. As DNA, the CDR3 is TGCGCCGTCGGGGGGGGAAATCAGCCCCAGCATTTT. It is translated as CAVGGGNQPQHF.

This clonotype was found a few times. This sequence joins TRBV18 and TRBJ1-2, with D hard to call. Germline V gene lookup returns CDR1 KGHSH and CDR2 LQKENI. The CDR3 has 15 amino acids. The V end lost 3 bases, the J end lost 5 bases, and 16 bases lay between the germline ends. CDR3 in DNA: TGTGCCAGCTCACCCTCCCGGGAGGCTCTATATGGCTACACCTTC. Translating it yields CASSPSREALYGYTF.

This clonotype was detected only a few times. This chain uses TRBV6-4 with TRBJ2-2; possibly TRBD1 for D (6 bases). Trimming shortened V by 3 bases and J by 3 bases, and 11 bases separated the two germline ends. The CDR3 contains 15 residues. In germline, CDR1 is MRHNA, CDR2 SNTAGT. For the CDR3, the DNA is TGTGCCAGCAGTGAAACAGGGAAGGACACCGGGGAGCTGTTTTTT. It translates to CASSETGKDTGELFF.

This rearrangement joins TRBV15 to TRBJ2-1; TRBD2 matches 9 bases. The V and J ends lost 0 bases and 7 bases, in that order; junction bases with no gene match: 19. This CDR3 comprises 20 residues. In germline, CDR1 is LNHNV, CDR2 YYDKDF (reference sequence). CDR3 bases: TGTGCCACCAGCAGAGATAGATTTAGGGAGGCGGGAGGGCCCTGGAATGAGCAGTTCTTC. It is translated as CATSRDRFREAGGPWNEQFF.

The V gene is TRBV2, the J gene TRBJ2-3, with 10 bases aligning to TRBD1. This CDR3 contains 16 residues. V lost 6 bases, J lost 6 bases, and 12 bases stayed unmatched. Per germline, CDR1 SNHLY and CDR2 FYNNEI. This chain's CDR3 is CASRPPTGGGLDTQYF. CDR3 sequence (DNA): TGTGCCAGCAGACCGCCGACAGGGGGCGGGCTGGATACGCAGTATTTT.

This clonotype was recorded once. A junction boundary mismatches the germline segment, possibly from a read error. J is TRBJ2-1 and V is TRBV7-3; TRBD2 matches at 10 bases. This CDR3 comprises 15 residues. The germline V gene has CDR1 SGHTA and CDR2 FQGTGA. In DNA form, the CDR3 reads TGTGCCAGCAGCTTACCAGCGGGGGGGGCCAATGAGCGGTTCTTC. Protein product: CASSLPAGGANERFF.